This T cell receptor (beta chain) was retrieved from a study of the immune and genomic landscape of osteosarcoma. Across the study: Median age at diagnosis was 27 years, range roughly 5-85.

Some clones are missing from TCRdb's copy, which holds only in-frame ones; the method was immunoSEQ multiplex PCR. The sample lists around 1,500 clones, over 70% seen once, with more than 9% in the top ten. A word on this clone: At one boundary the junction diverges from the germline segment, which might be a read error.

The clonotype was recovered from a man younger than 45 with osteosarcoma. Input material: primary tumor tissue from the femur.

The CDR3 loop reads CAGSYQDSTDTQYF. The CDR3 region has the DNA TGTGCCGGCAGTTACCAGGATAGCACAGATACGCAGTATTTT. This sequence joins TRBV6-5 and TRBJ2-3; D remains ambiguous. Germline V gene data show CDR1 as MNHEY and CDR2 as SVGAGI. This CDR3 has 14 amino acids.